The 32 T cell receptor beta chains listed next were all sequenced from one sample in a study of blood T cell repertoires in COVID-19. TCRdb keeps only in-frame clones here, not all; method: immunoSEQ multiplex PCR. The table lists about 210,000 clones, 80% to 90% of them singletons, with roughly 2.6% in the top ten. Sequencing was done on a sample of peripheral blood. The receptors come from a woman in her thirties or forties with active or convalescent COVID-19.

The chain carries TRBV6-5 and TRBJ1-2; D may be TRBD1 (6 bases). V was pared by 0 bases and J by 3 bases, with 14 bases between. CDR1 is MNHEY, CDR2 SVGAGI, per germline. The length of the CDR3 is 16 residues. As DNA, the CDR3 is TGTGCCAGCAGTTACTCGGGGGCGACTGGGGACTATGGCTACACCTTC. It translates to CASSYSGATGDYGYTF.

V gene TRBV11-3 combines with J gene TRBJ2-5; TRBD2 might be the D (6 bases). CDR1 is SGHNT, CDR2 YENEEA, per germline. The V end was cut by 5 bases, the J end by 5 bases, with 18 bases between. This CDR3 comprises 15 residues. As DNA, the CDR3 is TGTGCCAGCAGCCGGGGTGCGCGGGGTGGGGAGACCCAGTACTTC. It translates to CASSRGARGGETQYF.

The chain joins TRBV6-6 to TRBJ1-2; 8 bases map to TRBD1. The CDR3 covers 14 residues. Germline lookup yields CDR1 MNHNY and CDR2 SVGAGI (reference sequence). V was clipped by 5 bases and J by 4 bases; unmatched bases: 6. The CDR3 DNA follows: TGTGCCAGCAGTGATGGGACAGGCCGCTATGGCTACACCTTC. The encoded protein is CASSDGTGRYGYTF.

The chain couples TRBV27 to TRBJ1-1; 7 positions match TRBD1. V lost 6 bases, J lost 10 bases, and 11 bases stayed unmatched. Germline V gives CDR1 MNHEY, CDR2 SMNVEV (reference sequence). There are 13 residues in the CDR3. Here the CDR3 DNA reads TGTGCCAGCAGGCCTAGACAGGGTTTGCCAGCTTTCTTT. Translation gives CASRPRQGLPAFF.

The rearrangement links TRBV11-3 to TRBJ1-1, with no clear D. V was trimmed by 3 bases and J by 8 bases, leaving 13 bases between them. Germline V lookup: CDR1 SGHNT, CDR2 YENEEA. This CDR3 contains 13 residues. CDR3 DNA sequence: TGTGCCAGCAGCTTCTATCGCTCGGGAGAAGCTTTCTTT. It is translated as CASSFYRSGEAFF.

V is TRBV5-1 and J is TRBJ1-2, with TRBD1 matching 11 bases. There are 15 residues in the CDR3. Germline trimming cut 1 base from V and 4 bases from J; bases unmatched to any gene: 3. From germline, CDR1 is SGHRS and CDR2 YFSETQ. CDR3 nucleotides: TGCGCCAGCAGCTTGTATGGGACAGGGGGCTATGGCTACACCTTC. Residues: CASSLYGTGGYGYTF.

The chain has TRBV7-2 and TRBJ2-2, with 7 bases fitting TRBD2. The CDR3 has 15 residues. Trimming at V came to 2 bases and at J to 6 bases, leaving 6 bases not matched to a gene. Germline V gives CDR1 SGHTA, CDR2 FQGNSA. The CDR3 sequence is CASSLRGGRPGELFF. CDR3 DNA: TGTGCCAGCAGCTTACGGGGAGGGAGACCCGGGGAGCTGTTTTTT.

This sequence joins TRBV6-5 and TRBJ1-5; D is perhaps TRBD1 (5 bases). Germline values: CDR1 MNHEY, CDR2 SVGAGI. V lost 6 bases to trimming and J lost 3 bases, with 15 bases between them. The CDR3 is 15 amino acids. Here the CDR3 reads CASRDPGGDNQPQHF. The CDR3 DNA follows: TGTGCCAGCAGAGACCCCGGGGGTGACAATCAGCCCCAGCATTTT.

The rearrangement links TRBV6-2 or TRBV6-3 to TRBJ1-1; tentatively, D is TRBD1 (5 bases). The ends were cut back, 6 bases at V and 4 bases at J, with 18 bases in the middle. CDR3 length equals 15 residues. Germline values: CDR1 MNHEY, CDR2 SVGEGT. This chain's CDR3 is CASSPGGNSATEAFF. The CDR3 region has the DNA TGTGCCAGCAGCCCGGGGGGGAATTCGGCCACTGAAGCTTTCTTT.

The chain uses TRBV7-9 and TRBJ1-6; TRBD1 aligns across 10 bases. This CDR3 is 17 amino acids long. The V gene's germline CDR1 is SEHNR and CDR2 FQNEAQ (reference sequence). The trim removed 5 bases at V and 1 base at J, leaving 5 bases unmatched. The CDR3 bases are TGTGCCAGCAGCGCGCCGGGACAGGGGTCCTATAATTCACCCCTCCACTTT. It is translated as CASSAPGQGSYNSPLHF.

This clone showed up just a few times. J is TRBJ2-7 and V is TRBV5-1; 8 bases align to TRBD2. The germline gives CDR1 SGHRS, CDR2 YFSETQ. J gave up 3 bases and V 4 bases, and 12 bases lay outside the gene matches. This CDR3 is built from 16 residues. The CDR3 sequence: CASSGRQAGTSYEQYF. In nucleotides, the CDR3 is TGCGCCAGCAGCGGGCGGCAAGCCGGGACTAGCTACGAGCAGTACTTC.

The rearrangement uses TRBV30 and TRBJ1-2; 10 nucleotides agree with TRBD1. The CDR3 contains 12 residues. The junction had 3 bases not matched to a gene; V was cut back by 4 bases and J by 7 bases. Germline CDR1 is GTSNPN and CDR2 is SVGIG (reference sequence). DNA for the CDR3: TGTGCCTGGAAGACAGGGGGCGGTGGCTACACCTTC. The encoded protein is CAWKTGGGGYTF.

The CDR3 is CASSKQAFNYGYTF. The DNA for the CDR3 is TGCGCCAGCAGTAAACAGGCGTTTAACTATGGCTACACCTTC. The V call is TRBV5-1, the J call TRBJ1-2, with D tentatively TRBD1 (5 bases). CDR1 is SGHRS and CDR2 is YFSETQ in the germline V gene. Trimming shortened V by 5 bases and J by 1 base, and 12 bases separated the two germline ends. This CDR3 is 14 amino acids long.

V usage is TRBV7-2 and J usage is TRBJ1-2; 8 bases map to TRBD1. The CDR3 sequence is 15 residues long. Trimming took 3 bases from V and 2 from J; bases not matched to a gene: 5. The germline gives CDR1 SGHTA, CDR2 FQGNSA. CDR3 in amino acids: CASSFNRGSNYGYTF. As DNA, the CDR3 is TGTGCCAGCAGCTTTAACAGGGGGTCGAACTATGGCTACACCTTC.

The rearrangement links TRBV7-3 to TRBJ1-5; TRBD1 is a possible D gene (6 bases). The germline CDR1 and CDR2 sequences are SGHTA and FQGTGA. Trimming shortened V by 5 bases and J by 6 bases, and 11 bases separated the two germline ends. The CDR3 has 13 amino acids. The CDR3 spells CASSPGAFQPQHF. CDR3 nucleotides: TGTGCCAGCAGCCCAGGGGCCTTTCAGCCCCAGCATTTT.

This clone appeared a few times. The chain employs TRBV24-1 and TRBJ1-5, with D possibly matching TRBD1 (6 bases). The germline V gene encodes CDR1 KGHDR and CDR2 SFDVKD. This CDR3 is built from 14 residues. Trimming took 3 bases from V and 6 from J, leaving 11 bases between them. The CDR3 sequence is CATSDPQGFQPQHF. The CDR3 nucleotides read TGTGCCACCAGTGATCCTCAGGGGTTTCAGCCCCAGCATTTT.

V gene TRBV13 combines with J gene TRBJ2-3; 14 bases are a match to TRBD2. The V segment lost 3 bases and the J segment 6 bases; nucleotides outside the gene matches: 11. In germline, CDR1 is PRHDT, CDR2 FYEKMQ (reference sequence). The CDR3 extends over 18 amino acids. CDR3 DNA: TGTGCCAGCAGCTTCCCCGGGACTAGCGGGGGAGGAAGGGATACGCAGTATTTT. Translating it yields CASSFPGTSGGGRDTQYF.

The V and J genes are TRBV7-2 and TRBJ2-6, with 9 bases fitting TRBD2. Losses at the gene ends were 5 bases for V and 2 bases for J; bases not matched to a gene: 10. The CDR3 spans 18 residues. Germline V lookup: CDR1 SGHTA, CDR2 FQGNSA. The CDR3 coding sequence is TGTGCCAGCAGCCGCACTCCTAGCGGGGCCGCTGGGGCCAACGTCCTGACTTTC. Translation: CASSRTPSGAAGANVLTF.

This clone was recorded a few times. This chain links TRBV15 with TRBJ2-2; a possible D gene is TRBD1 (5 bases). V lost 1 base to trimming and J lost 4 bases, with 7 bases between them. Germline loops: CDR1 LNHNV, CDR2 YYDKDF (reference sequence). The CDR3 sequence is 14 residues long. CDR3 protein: CATSRGGGTGELFF. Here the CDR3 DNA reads TGTGCCACCAGCAGAGGGGGCGGCACCGGGGAGCTGTTTTTT.

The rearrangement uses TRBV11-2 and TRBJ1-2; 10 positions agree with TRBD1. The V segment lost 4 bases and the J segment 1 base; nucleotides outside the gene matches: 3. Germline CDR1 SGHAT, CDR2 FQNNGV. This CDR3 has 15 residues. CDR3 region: CASSSWDRGNYGYTF. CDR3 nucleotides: TGTGCCAGCAGCTCCTGGGACAGGGGTAACTATGGCTACACCTTC.

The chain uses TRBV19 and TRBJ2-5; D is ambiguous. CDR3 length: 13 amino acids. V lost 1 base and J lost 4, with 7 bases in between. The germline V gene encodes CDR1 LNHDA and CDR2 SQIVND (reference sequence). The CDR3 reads CASSIASGETQYF. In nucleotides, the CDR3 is TGTGCCAGTAGTATAGCGTCGGGAGAGACCCAGTACTTC.

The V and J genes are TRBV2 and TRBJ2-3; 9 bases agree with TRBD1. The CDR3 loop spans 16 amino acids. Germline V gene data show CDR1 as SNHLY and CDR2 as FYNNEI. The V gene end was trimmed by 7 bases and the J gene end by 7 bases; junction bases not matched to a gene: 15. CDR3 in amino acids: CASNPDRGVNRNTQYF. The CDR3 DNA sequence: TGTGCCAGCAACCCCGACAGGGGGGTTAACCGGAATACGCAGTATTTT.

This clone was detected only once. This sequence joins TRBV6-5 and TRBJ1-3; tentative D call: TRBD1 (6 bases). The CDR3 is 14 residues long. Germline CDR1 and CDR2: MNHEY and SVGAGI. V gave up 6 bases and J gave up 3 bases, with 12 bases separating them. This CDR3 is CASSDPGVGNTIYF. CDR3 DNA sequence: TGTGCCAGCAGCGACCCAGGGGTTGGAAACACCATATATTTT.

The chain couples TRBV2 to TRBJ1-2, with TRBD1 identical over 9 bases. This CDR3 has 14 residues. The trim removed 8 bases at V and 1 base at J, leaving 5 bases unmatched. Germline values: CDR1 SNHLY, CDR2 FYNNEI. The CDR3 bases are TGTGCCAGCCTCCGGGACAGGGTTAACTATGGCTACACCTTC. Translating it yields CASLRDRVNYGYTF.

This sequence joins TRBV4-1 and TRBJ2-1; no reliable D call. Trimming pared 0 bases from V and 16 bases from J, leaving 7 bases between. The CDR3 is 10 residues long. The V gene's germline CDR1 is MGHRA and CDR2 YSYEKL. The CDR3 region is CASSQDRKFF. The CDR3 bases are TGCGCCAGCAGCCAAGATCGTAAATTCTTC.

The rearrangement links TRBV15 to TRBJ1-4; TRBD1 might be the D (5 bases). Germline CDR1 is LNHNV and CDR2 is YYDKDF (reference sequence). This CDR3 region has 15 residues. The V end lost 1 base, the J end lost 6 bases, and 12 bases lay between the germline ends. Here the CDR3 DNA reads TGTGCCACCAGCAGAGTCGGGGGAGGGGATGAAAAACTGTTTTTT. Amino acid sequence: CATSRVGGGDEKLFF.

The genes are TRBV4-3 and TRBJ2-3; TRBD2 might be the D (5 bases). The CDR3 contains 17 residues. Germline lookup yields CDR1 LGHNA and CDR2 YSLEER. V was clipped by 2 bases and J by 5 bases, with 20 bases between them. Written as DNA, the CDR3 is TGCGCCAGCAGCCAATATCTTTACCCCCGAGAGGGAGATACGCAGTATTTT. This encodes CASSQYLYPREGDTQYF.

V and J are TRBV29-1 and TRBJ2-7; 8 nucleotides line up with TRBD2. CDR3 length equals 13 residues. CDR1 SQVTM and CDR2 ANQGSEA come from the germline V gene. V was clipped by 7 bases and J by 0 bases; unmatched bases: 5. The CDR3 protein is CSAGGATSYEQYF. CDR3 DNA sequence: TGCAGCGCGGGGGGGGCCACCTCCTACGAGCAGTACTTC.

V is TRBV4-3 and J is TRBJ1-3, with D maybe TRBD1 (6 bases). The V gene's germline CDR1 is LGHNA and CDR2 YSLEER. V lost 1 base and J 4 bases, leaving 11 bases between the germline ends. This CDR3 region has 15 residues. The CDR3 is CASSQVWGRGNTIYF. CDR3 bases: TGCGCCAGCAGCCAAGTCTGGGGGCGCGGAAACACCATATATTTT.

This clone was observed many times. CDR3 region: CASSLRGLLTYEQYF. CDR3 DNA sequence: TGTGCCAGCAGTTTGAGGGGGCTCTTAACCTACGAGCAGTACTTC. The chain combines TRBV27 with TRBJ2-7; 7 bases fit TRBD1. The CDR3 is 15 residues long. Per the germline V gene, CDR1 is MNHEY and CDR2 is SMNVEV (reference sequence). V lost 3 bases to trimming and J lost 2 bases; unmatched junction nucleotides: 7.

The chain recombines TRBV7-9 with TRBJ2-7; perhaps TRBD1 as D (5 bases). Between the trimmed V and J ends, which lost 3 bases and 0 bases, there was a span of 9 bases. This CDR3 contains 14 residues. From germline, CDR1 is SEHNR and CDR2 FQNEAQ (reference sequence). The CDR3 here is CASSLTVYSYEQYF. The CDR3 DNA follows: TGTGCCAGCAGCTTGACAGTTTACTCCTACGAGCAGTACTTC.

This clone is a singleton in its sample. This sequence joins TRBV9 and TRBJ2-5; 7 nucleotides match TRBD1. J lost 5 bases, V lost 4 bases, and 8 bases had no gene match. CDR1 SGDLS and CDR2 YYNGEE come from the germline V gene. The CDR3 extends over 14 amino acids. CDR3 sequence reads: CASSLGQATETQYF. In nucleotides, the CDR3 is TGTGCCAGCAGCTTAGGACAGGCCACGGAGACCCAGTACTTC.